A single sample gave rise to the 27 T cell receptor beta chains below, sequenced in a study of blood T cell repertoires in COVID-19. This table comes from immunoSEQ multiplex PCR, and its TCRdb copy is limited to in-frame clones, with some not included. In the table there are about 140,000 clones, about 88% of which are singletons. The source material was peripheral blood. The receptors originated from a human donor with acute or convalescent COVID-19. The donor label of this sample is uncertain.

The chain recombines TRBV5-6 with TRBJ1-3; D is perhaps TRBD1 (6 bases). CDR3 length equals 14 residues. Germline assignment: CDR1 SGHDT and CDR2 YYEEEE. Trimming removed 5 bases from V and 7 bases from J, with 16 bases in between. The DNA of the CDR3 is TGTGCCAGCAGGTCCGACAGGAGTAGGAACACCATATATTTT. Protein: CASRSDRSRNTIYF.

With regard to this clone: Distinct nucleotide sequences in the sample also encode this CDR3. The chain joins TRBV6-2 or TRBV6-3 to TRBJ1-5; no reliable D call. The CDR3 is 14 residues long. The V gene's germline CDR1 is MNHEY and CDR2 SVGEGT. V was trimmed by 3 bases and J by 6 bases, leaving 12 bases between them. The CDR3 nucleotides read TGTGCCAGCAGTTATTCCCGGGTAGGTCAGCCCCAGCATTTT. Amino acid sequence: CASSYSRVGQPQHF.

Only a few counts were recorded for this clone. V gene TRBV11-2 combines with J gene TRBJ1-5; D possibly corresponds to TRBD1 (6 bases). The CDR3 has 15 amino acids. V gave up 5 bases and J gave up 0 bases, with 11 bases separating them. Germline CDR1 is SGHAT and CDR2 is FQNNGV. CDR3 bases: TGTGCCAGCAGCCCGGACAGTGATAGCAATCAGCCCCAGCATTTT. The encoded protein is CASSPDSDSNQPQHF.

The chain has TRBV6-5 and TRBJ2-7; TRBD2 matches 13 bases. This CDR3 comprises 15 residues. Germline V CDR1 and CDR2: MNHEY, SVGAGI. With V trimmed by 5 bases and J by 4 bases, 5 bases remained unmatched. This CDR3 is CASSTGTSGVYEQYF. The CDR3 coding sequence is TGTGCCAGCAGTACCGGGACTAGCGGGGTTTACGAGCAGTACTTC.

The V and J genes are TRBV6-5 and TRBJ1-1, with 9 positions matching TRBD1. With 0 bases clipped from V and 5 bases from J, the junction kept 4 bases outside the gene matches. The germline gives CDR1 MNHEY, CDR2 SVGAGI. The CDR3 contains 15 residues. CDR3 sequence reads: CASSYSTGGSTEAFF. The CDR3 coding sequence is TGTGCCAGCAGTTACTCGACAGGGGGAAGTACTGAAGCTTTCTTT.

This chain uses TRBV2 with TRBJ2-7; tentatively, D is TRBD2 (6 bases). The V gene's germline CDR1 is SNHLY and CDR2 FYNNEI. CDR3 length equals 14 residues. V was pared by 4 bases and J by 1 base, with 11 bases between. CDR3 sequence reads: CASSAPLASYEQYV. CDR3 DNA sequence: TGTGCCAGCAGTGCCCCACTAGCATCCTACGAGCAGTACGTC.

This clone was recorded once. This chain links TRBV5-4 with TRBJ1-4; 7 bases agree with TRBD1. The CDR3 totals 14 residues. V lost 4 bases, J lost 2 bases, and 2 bases stayed unmatched. CDR1 is SGHNT, CDR2 YYREEE, per germline (reference sequence). For the CDR3, the DNA is TGTGCCAGCAGCGTGGGACAGACTAATGAAAAACTGTTTTTT. It translates to CASSVGQTNEKLFF. Full variable domain (outside the CDR3, taken from reference TRBV5-4 and TRBJ1-4): ETGVTQSPTHLIKTRGQQVTLRCSSQSGHNTVSWYQQALGQGPQFIFQYYREEENGRGNFPPRFSGLQFPNYSSELNVNALELDDSALYLCASSVGQTNEKLFFGSGTQLSVL.

The chain employs TRBV7-8 and TRBJ1-2; the D gene is possibly TRBD1 (5 bases). Between the trimmed V and J ends, which lost 5 bases and 4 bases, there was a span of 8 bases. The CDR3 extends over 12 amino acids. The germline CDR1 and CDR2 sequences are SGHVS and FQNEAQ. CDR3 sequence (DNA): TGTGCCAGCAGCCGGGACTTCTATGGCTACACCTTC. As protein: CASSRDFYGYTF. Together with reference TRBV7-8 and TRBJ1-2, the CDR3 gives the full variable domain: GAGVSQSPRYKVAKRGQDVALRCDPISGHVSLFWYQQALGQGPEFLTYFQNEAQLDKSGLPSDRFFAERPEGSVSTLKIQRTQQEDSAVYLCASSRDFYGYTFGSGTRLTVV.

This clone was observed a few times. This rearrangement joins TRBV6-2 or TRBV6-3 to TRBJ1-2; D unresolved. The CDR3 spans 13 residues. Trimming removed 1 base from V and 6 bases from J, with 9 bases in between. The V gene's germline CDR1 is MNHEY and CDR2 SVGEGT. Here the CDR3 reads CASSYFVADGYTF. The CDR3 DNA reads as TGTGCCAGCAGTTACTTCGTGGCAGATGGCTACACCTTC.

The J gene is TRBJ1-1, the V gene TRBV7-2; D gene unclear. The germline V and J ends were trimmed by 5 bases and 6 bases, with 13 bases remaining between them. The germline CDR1 and CDR2 sequences are SGHTA and FQGNSA. The CDR3 has 13 amino acids. The CDR3 DNA is TGTGCCAGCAGCCCGCAGAGAGGCGCTGAAGCTTTCTTT. Translated, it gives CASSPQRGAEAFF.

The chain joins TRBV9 to TRBJ2-2, with TRBD2 identical over 7 bases. Trimming took 2 bases from V and 6 from J; bases not matched to a gene: 7. CDR1 is SGDLS and CDR2 is YYNGEE in the germline V gene. The CDR3 spans 15 residues. This CDR3 reads CASSVSAAGAGELFF. The CDR3 region has the DNA TGTGCCAGCAGCGTTTCAGCGGCGGGAGCCGGGGAGCTGTTTTTT.

This chain joins TRBV19 and TRBJ2-1; 7 nucleotides align to TRBD2. This CDR3 comprises 17 residues. Germline trimming cut 3 bases from V and 6 bases from J; bases unmatched to any gene: 14. Germline CDR1 and CDR2: LNHDA and SQIVND (reference sequence). The CDR3 nucleotides read TGTGCCAGTAGTATGTTTCCGTCGGGAGGAGGGCCCAATGAGCAGTTCTTC. It is translated as CASSMFPSGGGPNEQFF.

The CDR3 reads CASSFQLTPGLAASTDTQYF. The CDR3 nucleotides are TGTGCCAGCAGCTTCCAATTAACTCCGGGACTAGCGGCTAGCACAGATACGCAGTATTTT. This chain links TRBV7-8 with TRBJ2-3; 11 bases are shared with TRBD2. Per germline, CDR1 SGHVS and CDR2 FQNEAQ. Trimming removed 3 bases from V and 0 bases from J; junction bases left unmatched: 14. The CDR3 spans 20 residues.

The rearrangement uses TRBV23-1 and TRBJ2-2; D is unresolved. TRBV23-1 qualifies as an ORF whose function is uncertain. Trimming pared 4 bases from V and 3 bases from J, leaving 15 bases between. The CDR3 runs 16 residues. CDR3 loop: CASSRVRPFYTGELFF. In nucleotides, the CDR3 is TGCGCCAGCAGTCGGGTGCGGCCCTTCTACACCGGGGAGCTGTTTTTT.

The rearrangement uses TRBV6-5 and TRBJ2-3; TRBD1 might be the D (5 bases). CDR1 is MNHEY and CDR2 is SVGAGI in the germline V gene. The V end was cut by 0 bases, the J end by 4 bases, with 8 bases between. This CDR3 comprises 14 residues. The CDR3 DNA sequence: TGTGCCAGCAGTTACTCACAGGTTGCAGATACGCAGTATTTT. Encoded protein: CASSYSQVADTQYF.

This clone was recorded only once. The chain carries TRBV5-1 and TRBJ2-2; perhaps TRBD2 as D (5 bases). This CDR3 contains 13 residues. Germline CDR1 reads SGHRS; CDR2 reads YFSETQ. The V end lost 1 base, the J end lost 5 bases, and 6 bases lay between the germline ends. The CDR3 DNA follows: TGCGCCAGCAGCTTGACGGGGACCGGGGAGCTGTTTTTT. Protein sequence: CASSLTGTGELFF.

Note on this clone: The junction differs from germline at one of its ends, possibly a read error. This chain links TRBV6-5 with TRBJ2-2, with D uncertain. Germline CDR1 MNHEY, CDR2 SVGAGI. The CDR3 has 15 amino acids. CDR3: CASSNSGLGTGELFF. The CDR3 DNA sequence: TGTGCCAGCAGTAACTCGGGCTTGGGCACCGGGGAGCTGTTTTTT.

The chain links TRBV23-1 to TRBJ1-1; D unclear. TRBV23-1 has ORF status, its function being uncertain. The CDR3 is 15 amino acids. V was shortened by 7 bases and J by 1 base, with 16 bases between the two germline ends. The CDR3 region is CASTRPRRENTEAFF. The CDR3 nucleotides are TGCGCCAGCACCCGACCCCGGAGGGAGAACACTGAAGCTTTCTTT.

This clone was counted between two and nine times. Written as DNA, the CDR3 is TGTGCCAGCTCAACTGACCTGGGGACAGCTTCCTCCTACGAGCAGTACTTC. It encodes CASSTDLGTASSYEQYF. This chain links TRBV27 with TRBJ2-7, with 7 positions matching TRBD1. The germline V gene has CDR1 MNHEY and CDR2 SMNVEV (reference sequence). After removal of 8 bases from V and 0 bases from J, the junction contained 16 bases not matched to a gene. The CDR3 is made up of 17 amino acids.

Comments on this clone: The germline gene is not matched at one end of the junction; a read error may be the cause. The rearrangement uses TRBV6-1 and TRBJ1-6, with TRBD1 matching 7 bases. The CDR3 sequence is 11 residues long. Germline assignment: CDR1 MNHNS and CDR2 SASEGT. Written as DNA, the CDR3 is TGTGCCAGCAGTGACCGGGACAGCCCCCGCTTT. Residues: CASSDRDSPRF.

This clone was seen only once. This chain connects TRBV7-2 to TRBJ2-1, with 8 bases lining up with TRBD2. The CDR3 is 13 amino acids. Germline-derived CDR1 and CDR2 are SGHTA and FQGNSA. V shed 4 bases and J 12 bases; nucleotides not matched to a gene: 8. The CDR3 is CASSYSRGGGQFF. The DNA of the CDR3 is TGTGCCAGCAGCTACTCCCGGGGGGGAGGGCAGTTCTTC.

The gene calls are TRBV18 and TRBJ2-7; D unclear. The CDR3 has 13 amino acids. The V end was cut by 3 bases, the J end by 0 bases, with 6 bases between. Germline CDR1 reads KGHSH; CDR2 reads LQKENI. CDR3 coding DNA: TGTGCCAGCTCACCCGAGAACTCCTACGAGCAGTACGTC. Its translation is CASSPENSYEQYV.

The chain is built from TRBV21-1 and TRBJ2-7; the table's D gene call, TRBD1, was not cross checked with the DNA. TRBV21-1 is classified as a pseudogene. The CDR3 is 12 residues long. The CDR3: CASSIPTYEQYV. CDR3 DNA: TGTGCCAGCAGCATTCCCACCTACGAGCAGTACGTC.

V usage is TRBV14 and J usage is TRBJ1-2; TRBD1 is a possible D gene (5 bases). CDR1 is SGHDN, CDR2 FVKESK, per germline. This CDR3 region has 12 residues. V was shortened by 9 bases and J by 7 bases, with 15 bases between the two germline ends. CDR3 amino acids: CARGQGAGGYTF. CDR3 DNA sequence: TGTGCCAGGGGCCAGGGCGCCGGTGGCTACACCTTC.

The CDR3 loop reads CASSSPNEQFF. For the CDR3, the DNA is TGTGCCAGCAGTTCCCCTAATGAGCAGTTCTTC. The rearrangement uses TRBV28 and TRBJ2-1; the D is unclear. The ends were cut back, 4 bases at V and 7 bases at J, with 5 bases in the middle. The CDR3 is 11 residues long. Germline V CDR1 and CDR2: MDHEN, SYDVKM.

CDR3 nucleotide sequence: TGTGCCAGCAGCCTCGGACAGGGTGCGGAAGCTTTCTTT. Translation: CASSLGQGAEAFF. The rearrangement uses TRBV7-9 and TRBJ1-1; TRBD1 aligns across 8 bases. Trimming at V came to 5 bases and at J to 8 bases, leaving 7 bases not matched to a gene. Germline V gene sequence: CDR1 SEHNR, CDR2 FQNEAQ (reference sequence). This CDR3 spans 13 amino acids.

The rearrangement joins TRBV7-2 to TRBJ1-6; 10 nucleotides line up with TRBD1. This CDR3 has 15 amino acids. Germline CDR1 is SGHTA and CDR2 is FQGNSA. With V trimmed by 5 bases and J by 7 bases, 5 bases remained unmatched. The CDR3, as DNA: TGTGCCAGCAGCCTACAGACAGGGGGCAATTCACCCCTCCACTTT. This encodes CASSLQTGGNSPLHF.